The present TCR beta chain was sequenced within a study of PD-L1 blockade in urothelial cancer. Overall study: The study started patients on atezolizumab in the mid-2010s, giving 1,200 mg intravenously every 3 weeks.

The method was immunoSEQ multiplex PCR; TCRdb's version includes in-frame clones alone and lacks a portion of them. The sample has 50,000 to 70,000 clones, approximately 80% seen once. This CDR3 has 14 residues. Germline V gene data show CDR1 as SGHTA and CDR2 as FQGNSA. The J segment lost 5 bases and the V segment lost 5 bases, leaving 7 bases of the junction unmatched. Noted time point: pretreatment peripheral blood. The rearrangement links TRBV7-2 to TRBJ1-1; 8 bases are shared with TRBD1. The starting material was PBMCs, obtained around atezolizumab (anti-PD-L1) treatment. The source is a man between 65 and 85 years old with urothelial cancer. The CDR3 DNA reads as TGTGCCAGCAGCCAAGGACAGGGCTGGACTGAAGCTTTCTTT. It translates to CASSQGQGWTEAFF.